Below, 30 T cell receptor beta chains from the same sample are listed, as sequenced in a study of OX40 agonist ivuxolimab in advanced cancers. Sequenced by immunoSEQ multiplex PCR; TCRdb stores in-frame clones only, minus some. The profile covers around 76,000 clones, with 75% to 85% appearing a single time and around 5% taken by the ten largest. Sequencing used CD4+ or CD8+ T cells sorted from blood, obtained in a trial of the OX40 agonist ivuxolimab. The source of these receptors is an adult with an advanced solid tumor such as melanoma, head and neck, liver or kidney cancer.

The V call is TRBV18, the J call TRBJ2-3; TRBD2 is a possible D gene (6 bases). The germline V gene has CDR1 KGHSH and CDR2 LQKENI. The CDR3 runs 16 residues. V lost 0 bases and J lost 0, with 10 bases in between. The CDR3 coding sequence is TGTGCCAGCTCACCACCTATAGCGGTGAGCACAGATACGCAGTATTTT. This translates into CASSPPIAVSTDTQYF.

The chain employs TRBV11-3 and TRBJ2-7; TRBD1 aligns across 10 bases. The CDR3 totals 14 residues. Germline V gene lookup returns CDR1 SGHNT and CDR2 YENEEA. With V trimmed by 5 bases and J by 5 bases, 6 bases remained unmatched. The CDR3 nucleotides read TGTGCCAGCAGCCTCGGGACAGGGGCCCACGAGCAGTACTTC. This encodes CASSLGTGAHEQYF.

The rearrangement uses TRBV19 and TRBJ1-1; 9 bases agree with TRBD1. Germline lookup yields CDR1 LNHDA and CDR2 SQIVND (reference sequence). V lost 3 bases, J lost 4 bases, and 12 bases stayed unmatched. This CDR3 spans 17 amino acids. Here the CDR3 DNA reads TGTGCCAGTAGTATCTGGGACAGGGTCCCCCGCGGCACTGAAGCTTTCTTT. As protein: CASSIWDRVPRGTEAFF.

This CDR3 reads CASSLFGGAREKLFF. CDR3 nucleotides: TGTGCCAGCAGTTTATTTGGGGGGGCTAGGGAAAAACTGTTTTTT. The chain has TRBV27 and TRBJ1-4; possible D gene TRBD1, 6 bases. CDR1 is MNHEY and CDR2 is SMNVEV in the germline V gene (reference sequence). CDR3 length equals 15 residues. V was cut by 1 base and J by 8 bases, with 14 bases left in between.

This chain links TRBV19 with TRBJ1-5; no clear D. The CDR3 runs 15 residues. V shed 5 bases and J shed 1 base, with 12 bases lying between them. CDR1 is LNHDA, CDR2 SQIVND, per germline (reference sequence). CDR3 coding DNA: TGTGCCAGTAGTCCTTGGACGGACAGCAATCAGCCCCAGCATTTT. The encoded protein is CASSPWTDSNQPQHF.

The DNA for the CDR3 is TGTGCCAGTTGTAACGAGGGGGCAGGGAGGAATGAGCAGTTCTTC. Translation: CASCNEGAGRNEQFF. The chain combines TRBV19 with TRBJ2-1, with D possibly being TRBD1 (7 bases). V lost 8 bases to trimming and J lost 7 bases, with 21 bases between them. CDR1 LNHDA and CDR2 SQIVND come from the germline V gene (reference sequence). The CDR3 is 15 residues long. The full variable domain, in which reference TRBV19 and TRBJ2-1 provide the parts outside the CDR3, is DGGITQSPKYLFRKEGQNVTLSCEQNLNHDAMYWYRQDPGQGLRLIYYSQIVNDFQKGDIAEGYSVSREKKESFPLTVTSAQKNPTAFYLCASCNEGAGRNEQFFGPGTRLTVL.

This clone was found a few times. The V call is TRBV28, the J call TRBJ1-3; 10 bases are a match to TRBD1. The trim removed 7 bases at V and 0 bases at J, leaving 3 bases unmatched. The CDR3 spans 15 residues. Germline loops: CDR1 MDHEN, CDR2 SYDVKM. The CDR3, as DNA: TGTGCCAGCACCGGGGACAGGGGCTCTGGAAACACCATATATTTT. This gives the protein CASTGDRGSGNTIYF.

The chain is built from TRBV4-2 and TRBJ2-2, with a weak D call TRBD2 (5 bases). V gave up 6 bases and J gave up 2 bases, with 13 bases separating them. This CDR3 contains 15 residues. CDR1 and CDR2 (germline): LGHNA, YNFKEQ. As DNA, the CDR3 is TGTGCCAGCAGACAGACGACTACTAACACCGGGGAGCTGTTTTTT. It is translated as CASRQTTTNTGELFF.

The chain couples TRBV7-2 to TRBJ2-1; 7 nucleotides line up with TRBD1. There are 16 residues in the CDR3. Trimming cost V 4 bases and J 4 bases; bases outside gene matches: 10. Germline values: CDR1 SGHTA, CDR2 FQGNSA. CDR3 sequence: CASSSTLGTAYNEQFF. CDR3 coding DNA: TGTGCCAGCAGCTCAACCCTCGGGACAGCGTACAATGAGCAGTTCTTC.

This clone was observed a handful of times. This chain links TRBV6-5 with TRBJ2-3; no definite D call. The CDR3 has 15 amino acids. In germline, CDR1 is MNHEY, CDR2 SVGAGI. The V end lost 6 bases, the J end lost 1 base, and 14 bases lay between the germline ends. The CDR3 DNA sequence: TGTGCCAGCAGGGGCGAAGCCTTTGGCACAGATACGCAGTATTTT. This translates into CASRGEAFGTDTQYF.

This rearrangement joins TRBV18 to TRBJ1-1; weak D call: TRBD1 (5 bases). The CDR3 is made up of 13 amino acids. Germline CDR1 is KGHSH and CDR2 is LQKENI. With 7 bases removed from V and 5 bases from J, the gap between germline ends came to 14 bases. The CDR3 reads CASFGTWGTEAFF. In nucleotides, the CDR3 is TGTGCCAGCTTCGGGACCTGGGGGACTGAAGCTTTCTTT.

The chain combines TRBV7-6 with TRBJ1-5, with unresolved D. Trimming stripped 2 bases from V and 4 bases from J, with 6 bases between. This CDR3 contains 13 residues. Germline loops: CDR1 SGHVS, CDR2 FNYEAQ. CDR3 sequence reads: CASSLSDNQPQHF. The CDR3 DNA follows: TGTGCCAGCAGCTTAAGCGATAATCAGCCCCAGCATTTT.

V and J are TRBV27 and TRBJ1-1; no firm D call. The CDR3 consists of 13 residues. Germline V gene sequence: CDR1 MNHEY, CDR2 SMNVEV (reference sequence). V was pared by 3 bases and J by 4 bases, with 9 bases between. This CDR3 reads CASSLTHSTEAFF. DNA for the CDR3: TGTGCCAGCAGTTTGACACATAGCACTGAAGCTTTCTTT.

This rearrangement joins TRBV4-2 to TRBJ2-1; tentatively, D is TRBD1 (6 bases). Trimming shortened V by 3 bases and J by 6 bases, and 12 bases separated the two germline ends. The CDR3 totals 14 residues. CDR1 is LGHNA, CDR2 YNFKEQ, per germline. The CDR3 loop reads CASSQETGTNEQFF. The CDR3 nucleotides read TGTGCCAGCAGCCAGGAAACAGGGACCAATGAGCAGTTCTTC.

The genes are TRBV18 and TRBJ1-6, with 11 positions matching TRBD1. This CDR3 region has 18 residues. The germline CDR1 and CDR2 sequences are KGHSH and LQKENI. Losses at the gene ends were 3 bases for V and 6 bases for J; bases not matched to a gene: 10. The CDR3 protein is CASSPQLGQGASNSPLHF. The CDR3 DNA sequence: TGTGCCAGCTCACCGCAACTCGGACAGGGGGCTAGTAATTCACCCCTCCACTTT.

The chain recombines TRBV28 with TRBJ2-2, with 10 bases that match TRBD2. V lost 2 bases, J lost 3 bases, and 3 bases stayed unmatched. CDR1 MDHEN and CDR2 SYDVKM come from the germline V gene. There are 16 residues in the CDR3. The CDR3 protein is CASSLGAGGDTGELFF. The CDR3, as DNA: TGTGCCAGCAGTTTAGGAGCGGGAGGGGACACCGGGGAGCTGTTTTTT.

V and J are TRBV27 and TRBJ1-4, with 11 bases fitting TRBD1. Per the germline V gene, CDR1 is MNHEY and CDR2 is SMNVEV (reference sequence). The CDR3 covers 15 residues. V shed 2 bases and J 8 bases; nucleotides not matched to a gene: 4. The CDR3 region is CASSLGQGAWEKLFF. In DNA, the CDR3 is TGTGCCAGCAGTTTAGGACAGGGGGCTTGGGAAAAACTGTTTTTT.

This clone has a single count. This chain connects TRBV11-3 to TRBJ2-3; D assignment may be TRBD1 or TRBD2 (5 bases each). Germline values: CDR1 SGHNT, CDR2 YENEEA. CDR3 size: 16 residues. The germline V and J ends were trimmed by 4 bases and 8 bases, with 22 bases remaining between them. The CDR3 is CASSSSTGPAISTQYF. CDR3 nucleotide sequence: TGTGCCAGCAGCTCCTCGACGGGGCCTGCGATTAGTACGCAGTATTTT.

This clone has only a few counts. The chain links TRBV19 to TRBJ1-6; D call uncertain. V was cut by 8 bases and J by 8 bases, with 4 bases left in between. The V gene's germline CDR1 is LNHDA and CDR2 SQIVND (reference sequence). The CDR3 has 10 amino acids. The CDR3, as DNA: TGTGCCAGTGGGCATTCACCCCTCCACTTT. It encodes CASGHSPLHF.

This chain connects TRBV5-1 to TRBJ2-1; 10 nucleotides line up with TRBD2. Trimming took 3 bases from V and 8 from J; bases not matched to a gene: 11. Germline loops: CDR1 SGHRS, CDR2 YFSETQ. CDR3 length: 16 residues. The CDR3 reads CASSYYLAGGQYEQFF. CDR3 nucleotides: TGCGCCAGCAGCTACTACTTAGCGGGAGGTCAATATGAGCAGTTCTTC.

The CDR3 here is CASSQSGREAFF. As DNA, the CDR3 is TGTGCCAGCAGTCAATCTGGACGGGAAGCTTTCTTT. V and J are TRBV6-1 and TRBJ1-1; no clear D. This CDR3 comprises 12 residues. The V gene's germline CDR1 is MNHNS and CDR2 SASEGT. Trimming took 5 bases from V and 8 from J, leaving 12 bases between them.

The chain is built from TRBV5-6 and TRBJ2-7; 7 bases map to TRBD1. The germline gives CDR1 SGHDT, CDR2 YYEEEE. The CDR3 is 16 amino acids. Germline trimming cut 1 base from V and 2 bases from J; bases unmatched to any gene: 9. CDR3 sequence reads: CASSLRQGSGPYEQYF. DNA for the CDR3: TGTGCCAGCAGCTTGAGACAGGGTTCGGGTCCCTACGAGCAGTACTTC.

The chain links TRBV7-2 to TRBJ2-7, with TRBD1 matching over 10 bases. Germline V gives CDR1 SGHTA, CDR2 FQGNSA. The CDR3 length is 14 residues. The junction had 6 bases not matched to a gene; V was cut back by 5 bases and J by 5 bases. The CDR3 coding sequence is TGTGCCAGCAGCCGGGACAGGGGAGGGGACGAGCAGTACTTC. It is translated as CASSRDRGGDEQYF.

V usage is TRBV5-1 and J usage is TRBJ2-5, with D uncertain. The CDR3 has 13 residues. Germline CDR1 and CDR2: SGHRS and YFSETQ. V was clipped by 0 bases and J by 4 bases, with 7 bases between them. This CDR3 is CASSLAPGETQYF. The CDR3 nucleotides read TGCGCCAGCAGCTTGGCCCCAGGAGAGACCCAGTACTTC.

The chain carries TRBV14 and TRBJ2-7; no reliable D call. V was clipped by 4 bases and J by 0 bases, with 10 bases between them. CDR1 and CDR2 from the germline V gene are SGHDN and FVKESK. The CDR3 runs 14 residues. The CDR3 nucleotides read TGTGCCAGCAGCCGAGACTGGGACTCCTACGAGCAGTACTTC. Amino acids: CASSRDWDSYEQYF.

The V call is TRBV2, the J call TRBJ1-3; D unresolved. The CDR3 runs 12 residues. V was pared by 4 bases and J by 4 bases, with 5 bases between. Germline V lookup: CDR1 SNHLY, CDR2 FYNNEI. The CDR3 loop reads CASSVWGNTIYF. CDR3 nucleotide sequence: TGTGCCAGCAGTGTTTGGGGAAACACCATATATTTT. The variable domain in full, with the rest retrieved from reference TRBV2 and TRBJ1-3, is EPEVTQTPSHQVTQMGQEVILRCVPISNHLYFYWYRQILGQKVEFLVSFYNNEISEKSEIFDDQFSVERPDGSNFTLKIRSTKLEDSAMYFCASSVWGNTIYFGEGSWLTVV.

The CDR3 reads CASSLAGTGGVSPLHF. CDR3 DNA sequence: TGTGCCAGCAGCTTAGCAGGGACAGGGGGCGTTTCACCCCTCCACTTT. The chain couples TRBV7-9 to TRBJ1-6; TRBD1 agrees at 12 bases. CDR3 length: 16 residues. Germline assignment: CDR1 SEHNR and CDR2 FQNEAQ (reference sequence). J lost 9 bases, V lost 0 bases, and 3 bases had no gene match.

The gene calls are TRBV2 and TRBJ2-4; 10 nucleotides match TRBD2. The CDR3 sequence is 20 residues long. The germline V gene encodes CDR1 SNHLY and CDR2 FYNNEI. V shed 4 bases, J shed 1 base, and the junction held 16 bases outside the gene matches. CDR3 in amino acids: CASSVELGGTSARAKNIQYF. CDR3 coding DNA: TGTGCCAGCAGTGTTGAATTGGGAGGGACTAGCGCTCGGGCCAAAAACATTCAGTACTTC.

The V gene is TRBV2, the J gene TRBJ1-2, with TRBD1 as a possible D gene (6 bases). CDR1 SNHLY and CDR2 FYNNEI come from the germline V gene. V was trimmed by 11 bases and J by 6 bases, leaving 22 bases between them. This CDR3 region has 14 residues. The CDR3 reads CAGRERGEFDGYTF. In nucleotides, the CDR3 is TGTGCCGGAAGGGAGAGGGGGGAATTTGATGGCTACACCTTC.

The CDR3 DNA sequence: TGCGCCAGCAGCCAAGATCTCTGGGGTGGGGGAGAGACCCAGTACTTC. It translates to CASSQDLWGGGETQYF. This chain links TRBV4-1 with TRBJ2-5; D is possibly TRBD1 or TRBD2 (5 bases each). This CDR3 has 16 residues. V was clipped by 0 bases and J by 4 bases, with 15 bases between them. Germline CDR1 MGHRA, CDR2 YSYEKL.